This TCR beta chain came from a study of blood T cell repertoires in COVID-19 (dated by TCRdb to about 2020). Regarding the study in general: Recovered participants in ImmuneRACE Cohort 3 were defined as having two consecutive negative NP/OP PCR tests, clearance from a healthcare professional, or resolution of symptoms. Samples were obtained from the ongoing ImmuneRACE study (first 160 participants) and from over 1,000 subjects provided by 6 global collaborators. HLA class I and class II types, where available, came from metadata supplied by the sample provider rather than from assay-based typing. Nearly every sample came with metadata listing a de-identified subject ID, COVID-19 status, age in years and sex. The prospective study material was composed of cDNA or gDNA derived from T cells, B-cell-depleted T cells, or PBMCs. The collaborator samples originated in the United States, Italy and Spain and spanned the acute and convalescent phases of COVID-19. Deeply sampled blood TCRbeta repertoires from subjects exposed to, actively infected with, or recovered from COVID-19 were included in the dataset. A freely available public database, intended as a resource for researchers studying the immune response to SARS-CoV-2, is where the repertoires were released. The investigation overall reported the following: Clinical and demographic metadata were provided uncurated, with the amount varying by source and participant.

Ends trimmed: V by 3 bases, J by 5 bases; bases unmatched to a gene: 3. The germline V gene (reference sequence) specifies LGHDT as CDR1 and YNNKEL as CDR2. The CDR3 has 13 amino acids, counting the end cysteine and phenylalanine. The retained sequence is limited to the CDR3, 39 bases, with the frame set at the first base. In the prospective study, participants were 18 to 89 years old, resided in 20 to 30 geographic areas of the United States, and were enrolled through a virtual design. In the prospective study, participants were assigned to cohorts based on the clinical history participants reported in a screening survey and a study questionnaire. In the prospective study, mobile phlebotomists collected whole blood, serum and a nasopharyngeal or oropharyngeal swab from each participant. Prospective study participants could optionally give additional blood draws and questionnaires over an approximately 2-month period. Prospective study blood samples were shipped either frozen or at room temperature before DNA extraction.

A word on this clone: Its antigen is currently not known. Base qualities were left out, and no much larger clone turns up one base away.

TCRbeta CDR3 regions were amplified from genomic DNA using the immunoSEQ Assay, a bias-controlled multiplex PCR. The paper's processing steps were these. The number of nucleated cells in each sample was estimated by amplification of reference gene primers within the assay. Sequence reads were collapsed and filtered to measure the absolute abundance of every unique TCRbeta CDR3 rearrangement. For each sample, productive Simpson clonality was calculated as the square root of Simpson's diversity index across productive rearrangements. TCRdb holds this immuneACCESS table with in-frame rearrangements only. Some clones are missing; in checked studies, unresolved V genes explain under half, and the rest has no known cause. V and J calls and clone size are given by that table; D and trimming were obtained from the DNA. For this sample the table gives 400,000 or so clones, of which roughly 86% were detected only once. Less than 2.5% of the sample lies in the top ten.

The chain was built from TRBV3-1 (or the pseudogene TRBV3-2) and TRBJ1-2, and TRBD1 matches 7 of the central bases. The sequencing sample was made of PBMCs or T cells enriched from blood (not recorded which). The clonotype comes from a man in his forties in a cohort exposed to, infected with or recovered from COVID-19 (not recorded which). The CDR3 corresponds to CASSQGQKYGYTF. The nucleotide sequence reads as follows: TGTGCCAGCAGCCAGGGACAGAAGTATGGCTACACCTTC.